The present entry profiles one TCR beta chain with its context. The data derive from a study of CD8 T cells in Susac syndrome. The study sequenced TCR beta in blood CD8+ and CD4+ T cells. RNA totalling roughly 0.45 to 1 ug underwent reverse transcription with random hexamers. The amplification used immunoSEQ multiplex PCR on TCR beta CDR3; it spanned 54 Vbeta and 13 Jbeta. Via MiXCR, TCRdb re-called the immunoSEQ multiplex PCR reads, giving one row per CDR3 protein. The sample includes roughly 110,000 distinct CDR3 sequences, around 90% seen only once; the top ten take approximately 0.12%. The source of this sequence is a human donor in good health. The sequenced sample was CD8+ T cells from PBMCs.

The CDR3 sequence: CASSRGGREKLFF. The CDR3 DNA follows: TGTGCCAGCAGCAGAGGGGGCCGTGAAAAACTGTTTTTT. V gene TRBV7-9 combines with J gene TRBJ1-4; 7 bases are shared with TRBD1. Germline CDR1 SEHNR, CDR2 FQNEAQ (reference sequence). V lost 5 bases and J lost 7; bases outside the gene matches: 4. CDR3 length: 13 amino acids.